The source of this TCR beta chain is a study of blood T cell repertoires in COVID-19. Looking at the study overall: Both acute and convalescent COVID-19 samples were obtained from the United States, Italy and Spain.

This clone was found a few times. Source study methods: Counts of nucleated cells, estimated from reference gene primer amplification, were obtained. Sequenced by immunoSEQ multiplex PCR; TCRdb stores in-frame clones only, minus some. That table supplies the V and J calls and clone size; D and trimming were determined from the DNA. The data contain roughly 62,000 clones, approximately 80% of them singletons. The CDR3 is 18 amino acids. This chain connects TRBV21-1 to TRBJ2-7; the DNA was not compared with TRBD1, the D call given in the table. TRBV21-1 is flagged as a pseudogene. The sequenced sample consisted of peripheral blood. This TCR came from a man aged 25 to 40 with COVID-19, enrolled during active disease. CDR3 bases: TGTGCCAGCAGCAAAATCCAAAGTCGCCGGGACAGCCACTACGAGCAGTACTTC. It is translated as CASSKIQSRRDSHYEQYF.